This T cell receptor (beta chain) appears in the sequencing data of a study of cytomegalovirus exposure and HLA in healthy donors. 60 Vbeta and 13 Jbeta primers were used in PCR. The table came from immunoSEQ multiplex PCR; TCRdb's copy has only in-frame clones and leaves some out. This sample has about 130,000 clones, with about 70% found just once. Losses at the gene ends were 4 bases for V and 5 bases for J; bases not matched to a gene: 8. The CDR3 runs 14 residues. Per germline, CDR1 SGHRS and CDR2 YFSETQ. What was sequenced was PBMCs. The chain uses TRBV5-1 and TRBJ2-7, with 8 bases identical to TRBD1. The receptor's source is a woman in her sixties or seventies in good health and CMV-seropositive. The CDR3 coding sequence is TGCGCCAGCAGCCCCGGAGGACAGGGTAACGAGCAGTACTTC. It encodes CASSPGGQGNEQYF.